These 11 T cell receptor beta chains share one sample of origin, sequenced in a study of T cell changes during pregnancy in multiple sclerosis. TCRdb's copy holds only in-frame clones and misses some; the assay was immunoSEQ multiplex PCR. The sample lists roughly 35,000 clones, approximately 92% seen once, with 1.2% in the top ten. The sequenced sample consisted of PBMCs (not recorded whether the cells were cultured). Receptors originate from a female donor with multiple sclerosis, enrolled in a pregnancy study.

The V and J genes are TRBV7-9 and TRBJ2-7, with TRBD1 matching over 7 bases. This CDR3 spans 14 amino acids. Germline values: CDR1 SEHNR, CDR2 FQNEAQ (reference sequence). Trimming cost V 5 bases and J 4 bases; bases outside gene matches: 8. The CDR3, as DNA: TGTGCCAGCAGCCTAAGGACAGGAGCGTACGAGCAGTACTTC. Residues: CASSLRTGAYEQYF.

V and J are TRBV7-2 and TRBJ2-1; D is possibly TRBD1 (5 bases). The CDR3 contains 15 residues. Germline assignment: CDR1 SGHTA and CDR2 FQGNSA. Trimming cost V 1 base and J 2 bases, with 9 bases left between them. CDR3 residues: CASSLEGIAYNEQFF. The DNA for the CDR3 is TGTGCCAGCAGCTTAGAGGGGATTGCCTACAATGAGCAGTTCTTC. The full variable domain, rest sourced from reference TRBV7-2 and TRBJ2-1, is GAGVSQSPSNKVTEKGKDVELRCDPISGHTALYWYRQSLGQGLEFLIYFQGNSAPDKSGLPSDRFSAERTGGSVSTLTIQRTQQEDSAVYLCASSLEGIAYNEQFFGPGTRLTVL.

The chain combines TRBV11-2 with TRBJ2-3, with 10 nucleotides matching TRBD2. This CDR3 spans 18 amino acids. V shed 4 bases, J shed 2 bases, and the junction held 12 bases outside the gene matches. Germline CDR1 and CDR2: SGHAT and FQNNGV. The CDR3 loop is CASSYRPIAGGPTDTQYF. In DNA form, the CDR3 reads TGTGCCAGCAGCTACCGACCCATAGCGGGAGGACCCACAGATACGCAGTATTTT.

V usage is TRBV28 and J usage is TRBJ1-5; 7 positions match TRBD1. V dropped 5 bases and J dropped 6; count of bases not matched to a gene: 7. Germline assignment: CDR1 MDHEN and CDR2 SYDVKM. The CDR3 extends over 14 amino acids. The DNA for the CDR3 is TGTGCCAGCAGTCCCGGGGCAGGGGGTCAGCCCCAGCATTTT. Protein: CASSPGAGGQPQHF.

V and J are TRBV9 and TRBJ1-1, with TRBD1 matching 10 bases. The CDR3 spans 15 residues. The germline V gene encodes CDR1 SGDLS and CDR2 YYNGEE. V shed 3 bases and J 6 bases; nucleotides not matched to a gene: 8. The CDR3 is CASSATGTGDSEAFF. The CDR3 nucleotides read TGTGCCAGCAGCGCGACCGGGACAGGGGATTCTGAAGCTTTCTTT.

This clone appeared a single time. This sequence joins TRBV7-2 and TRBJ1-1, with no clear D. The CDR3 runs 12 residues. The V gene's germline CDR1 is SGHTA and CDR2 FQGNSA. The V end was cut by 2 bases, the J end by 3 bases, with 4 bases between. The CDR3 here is CASSLMYTEAFF. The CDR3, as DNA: TGTGCCAGCAGCTTAATGTACACTGAAGCTTTCTTT. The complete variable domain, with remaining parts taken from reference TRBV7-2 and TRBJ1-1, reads GAGVSQSPSNKVTEKGKDVELRCDPISGHTALYWYRQSLGQGLEFLIYFQGNSAPDKSGLPSDRFSAERTGGSVSTLTIQRTQQEDSAVYLCASSLMYTEAFFGQGTRLTVV.

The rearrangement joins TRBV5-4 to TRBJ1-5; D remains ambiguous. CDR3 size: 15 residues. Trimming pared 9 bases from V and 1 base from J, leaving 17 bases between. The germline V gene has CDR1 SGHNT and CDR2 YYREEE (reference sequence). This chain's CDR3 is CATNLGGSSNQPQHF. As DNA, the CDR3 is TGTGCCACCAATCTAGGAGGGTCGAGCAATCAGCCCCAGCATTTT.

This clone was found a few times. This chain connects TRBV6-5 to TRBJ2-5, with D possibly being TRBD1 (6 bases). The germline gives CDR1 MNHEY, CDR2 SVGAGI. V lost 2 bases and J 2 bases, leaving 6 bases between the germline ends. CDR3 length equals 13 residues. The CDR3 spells CASSYGQQETQYF. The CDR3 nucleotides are TGTGCCAGCAGTTACGGACAGCAAGAGACCCAGTACTTC.

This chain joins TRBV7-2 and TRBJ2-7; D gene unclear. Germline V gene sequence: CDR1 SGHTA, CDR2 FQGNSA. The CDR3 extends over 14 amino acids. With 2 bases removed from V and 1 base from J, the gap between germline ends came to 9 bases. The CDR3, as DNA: TGTGCCAGCAGCTTAAGCTGGGGTTCCTACGAGCAGTACTTC. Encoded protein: CASSLSWGSYEQYF.

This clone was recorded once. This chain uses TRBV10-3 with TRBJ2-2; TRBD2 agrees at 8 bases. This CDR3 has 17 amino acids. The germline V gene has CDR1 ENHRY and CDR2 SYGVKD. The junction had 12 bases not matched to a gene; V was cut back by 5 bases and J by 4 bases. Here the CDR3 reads CAISNGQRETGTGELFF. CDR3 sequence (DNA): TGTGCCATCAGTAACGGCCAGCGGGAGACGGGCACCGGGGAGCTGTTTTTT.

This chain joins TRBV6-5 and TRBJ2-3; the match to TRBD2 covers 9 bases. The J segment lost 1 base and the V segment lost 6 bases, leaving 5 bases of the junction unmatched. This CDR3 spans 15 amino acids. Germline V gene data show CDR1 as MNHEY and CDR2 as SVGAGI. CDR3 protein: CASSRVAGGTDTQYF. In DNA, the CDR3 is TGTGCCAGCAGCCGCGTAGCGGGAGGCACAGATACGCAGTATTTT.